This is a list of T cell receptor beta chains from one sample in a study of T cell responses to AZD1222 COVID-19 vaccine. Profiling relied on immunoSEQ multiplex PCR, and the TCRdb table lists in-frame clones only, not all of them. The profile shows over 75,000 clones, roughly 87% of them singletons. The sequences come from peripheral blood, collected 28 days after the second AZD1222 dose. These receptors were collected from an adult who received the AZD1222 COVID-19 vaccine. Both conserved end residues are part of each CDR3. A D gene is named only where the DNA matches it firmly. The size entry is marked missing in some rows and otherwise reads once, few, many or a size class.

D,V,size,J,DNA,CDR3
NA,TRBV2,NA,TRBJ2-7,TGTGCCAGCAGCGCCAGCTCCTACGAGCAGTACTTC,CASSASSYEQYF
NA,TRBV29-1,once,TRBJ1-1,TGCAGCGTTGAAGTGCCTACGAACACTGAAGCTTTCTTT,CSVEVPTNTEAFF
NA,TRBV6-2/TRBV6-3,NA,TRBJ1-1,TGTGCCAGCAGTTACGGGGCAGCCACTGAAGCTTTCTTT,CASSYGAATEAFF
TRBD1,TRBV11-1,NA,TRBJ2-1,TGTGCCAGCAGCTTAGCTTTTGGCAGGGGGCGCAATGAGCAGTTCTTC,CASSLAFGRGRNEQFF
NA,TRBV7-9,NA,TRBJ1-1,TGTGCCAGCAGCCCCAGAGGGGGGGGCAAGGGTGCCACTGAAGCTTTCTTT,CASSPRGGGKGATEAFF
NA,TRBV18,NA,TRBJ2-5,TGTGCCAGCTCACCACGGGGCGGTCCCCAAGAGACCCAGTACTTC,CASSPRGGPQETQYF
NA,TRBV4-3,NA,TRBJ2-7,TGCGCCAGCAGCCAAAAGGGGCCCGTAACGGGGAGCTCCTACGAGCAGTACTTC,CASSQKGPVTGSSYEQYF
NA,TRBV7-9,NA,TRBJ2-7,TGTGCCAGCAGCTTATGGGGTCTCGAGCAGTACTTC,CASSLWGLEQYF
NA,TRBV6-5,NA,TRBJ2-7,TGTGCCAGCAGTTACTCAGAGGCAGGGAGTGGCGAGCAGTACTTC,CASSYSEAGSGEQYF
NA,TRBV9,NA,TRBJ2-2,TGTGCCAGCAGCGTAGCTAGCAGCCCCACCGGGGAGCTGTTTTTT,CASSVASSPTGELFF
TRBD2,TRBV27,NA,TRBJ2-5,TGTGCCAGCAGTTTCGCGGGGGGGGAGACCCAGTACTTC,CASSFAGGETQYF
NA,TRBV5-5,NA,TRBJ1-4,TGTGCCAGCAGCGGGGACGCCAATGAAAAACTGTTTTTT,CASSGDANEKLFF
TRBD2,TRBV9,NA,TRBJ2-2,TGTGCCAGCAGCGTAGGGACTAGTTATTCCGGGGAGCTGTTTTTT,CASSVGTSYSGELFF
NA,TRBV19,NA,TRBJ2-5,TGTGCCAGTAGTAAGTCGGCGGGCCAAGCATGGGAGACCCAGTACTTC,CASSKSAGQAWETQYF
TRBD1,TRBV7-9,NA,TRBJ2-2,TGTGCCAGCAGTTCACTCCCAGGGGGCTCGAACACCGGGGAGCTGTTTTTT,CASSSLPGGSNTGELFF
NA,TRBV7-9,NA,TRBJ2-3,TGTGCCAGCAGCTCTTACACAGATACGCAGTATTTT,CASSSYTDTQYF
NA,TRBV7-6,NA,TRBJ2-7,TGTGCCAGCAGCTTATTAGGCCCAACAGAAAACCGGGACTCCTACGAGCAGTACTTC,CASSLLGPTENRDSYEQYF
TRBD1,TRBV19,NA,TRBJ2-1,TGTGCCAGTAAGGACAGGGGTAGCTCGAGCTCCTACAATGAGCAGTTCTTC,CASKDRGSSSSYNEQFF
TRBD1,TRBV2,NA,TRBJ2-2,TGTGCCAGCAGTGTGACAGGGGACACCGGGGAGCTGTTTTTT,CASSVTGDTGELFF
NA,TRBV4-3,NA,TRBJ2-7,TGCGCCAGCAGCCAAGTTAGGGGGGGCTCCGAGCAGTACTTC,CASSQVRGGSEQYF
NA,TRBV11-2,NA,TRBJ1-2,TGTGCCAGCAGCTTAAACGGAGACGATGGCTACACCTTC,CASSLNGDDGYTF
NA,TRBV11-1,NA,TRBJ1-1,TGTGCCAGCAGATTAAACACTGAAGCTTTCTTT,CASRLNTEAFF
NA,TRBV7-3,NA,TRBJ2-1,TGTGCCAGCAGCAAACAGGTTTCCTACAATGAGCAGTTCTTC,CASSKQVSYNEQFF
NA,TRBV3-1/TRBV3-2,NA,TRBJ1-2,TGTGCCAGCAGCCAAGGGGGTGGCTACACCTTC,CASSQGGGYTF
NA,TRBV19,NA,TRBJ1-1,TGTGCCAGTAGTCCCAGACAAAATGGGGGGACTGAAGCTTTCTTT,CASSPRQNGGTEAFF
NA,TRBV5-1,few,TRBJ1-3,TGCGCCAGCAGCCCCGCCAGGGCTGGAAACACCATATATTTT,CASSPARAGNTIYF
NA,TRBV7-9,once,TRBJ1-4,TGTGCCAGCAGTCCACAGGGAGTCCGGGAAAAACTGTTTTTT,CASSPQGVREKLFF
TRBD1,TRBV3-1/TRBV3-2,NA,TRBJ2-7,TGTGCCAGCAGCCAGTGGGACAGGGGGACGGGCGAGCAGTACTTC,CASSQWDRGTGEQYF
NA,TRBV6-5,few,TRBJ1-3,TGTGCCAGCAGTCCCCCAGGGATCGGAAACACCATATATTTT,CASSPPGIGNTIYF
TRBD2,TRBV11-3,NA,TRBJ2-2,TGTGCCTGCGGGGGTGGGCGGGGGGGCGACACCGGGGAGCTGTTTTTT,CACGGGRGGDTGELFF
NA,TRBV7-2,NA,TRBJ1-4,TGTGCCAGCAGCTCCGCGAGAGCAACTAATGAAAAACTGTTTTTT,CASSSARATNEKLFF
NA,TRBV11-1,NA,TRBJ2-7,TGTGCCAGCTCGCCGGACAGAGCTACCTACGAGCAGTACTTC,CASSPDRATYEQYF
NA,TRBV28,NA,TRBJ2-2,TGTGCCAGCAGTTTTGGAGGAACCGCGAACACCGGGGAGCTGTTTTTT,CASSFGGTANTGELFF
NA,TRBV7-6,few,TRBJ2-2,TGTGCCAGCAGCCCACCGGGCGGGGGCAACACCGGGGAGCTGTTTTTT,CASSPPGGGNTGELFF
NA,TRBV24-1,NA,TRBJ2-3,TGTGCCACCAGTGATGCCCTCGGGGTCGGCACAGATACGCAGTATTTT,CATSDALGVGTDTQYF
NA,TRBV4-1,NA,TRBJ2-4,TGCGCCAGCAGCCAAATAGGGAGGATAAACATTCAGTACTTC,CASSQIGRINIQYF
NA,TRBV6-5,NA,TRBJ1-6,TGTGCCAGCACCCCCTGGGAAGGGCGGGATTCACCCCTCCACTTT,CASTPWEGRDSPLHF
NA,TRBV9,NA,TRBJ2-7,TGTGCCAGCACCAAGACACCCGACCGGTCGGGGGAGCAGTACTTC,CASTKTPDRSGEQYF
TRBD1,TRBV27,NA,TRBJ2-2,TGTGCCAGCAGTTTGTCGGGACAGGGCAACACCGGGGAGCTGTTTTTT,CASSLSGQGNTGELFF
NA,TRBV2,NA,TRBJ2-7,TGTGCCAGCAGTGAAGCGGCCAGCTCCTACGAGCAGTACTTC,CASSEAASSYEQYF
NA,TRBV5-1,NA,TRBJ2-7,TGCGCCAGCAGCTTGGTTAGTCCCTACGAGCAGTACTTC,CASSLVSPYEQYF
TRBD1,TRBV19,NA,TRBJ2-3,TGTGCCAGTAGTATAGATCCAGGGGGAGCAGATACGCAGTATTTT,CASSIDPGGADTQYF
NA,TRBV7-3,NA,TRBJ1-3,TGTGCCAGCAGCCACGGGTCAAACGGAAACACCATATATTTT,CASSHGSNGNTIYF
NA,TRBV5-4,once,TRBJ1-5,TGTGCCAGCAGCTTGCAGGGTGGCGATCAGCCCCAGCATTTT,CASSLQGGDQPQHF
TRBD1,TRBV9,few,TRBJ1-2,TGTGCCAGCAGCGTAGATCCGGGACAGGGCTATGGCTACACCTTC,CASSVDPGQGYGYTF
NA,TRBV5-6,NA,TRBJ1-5,TGTGCCAGCAGCCGGAGGGCAGGGGCATCGAGTCAGCCCCAGCATTTT,CASSRRAGASSQPQHF
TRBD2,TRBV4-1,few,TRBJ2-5,TGCGCCAGCAGCCGACTAAGGCTAGCGGGGGCCGTACGAGTGGCCCAGTACTTC,CASSRLRLAGAVRVAQYF
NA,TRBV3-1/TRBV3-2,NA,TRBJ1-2,TGTGCCAGCAGCCAAGATAGCGTAGGCTATGGCTACACCTTC,CASSQDSVGYGYTF
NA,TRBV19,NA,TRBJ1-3,TGTGCCAGCTTGACGCCGGTCTCTGGAAACACCATATATTTT,CASLTPVSGNTIYF
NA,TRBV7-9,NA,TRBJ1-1,TGTGCCAGCAGCTCTTCTGGGGGCACTGAAGCTTTCTTT,CASSSSGGTEAFF
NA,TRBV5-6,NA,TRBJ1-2,TGTGCCAGCAGCTTGGATTGGACACCATCGAACTATGGCTACACCTTC,CASSLDWTPSNYGYTF
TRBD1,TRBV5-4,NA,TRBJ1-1,TGTGCCAGCAGCCAGACAGGGCGGACTGAAGCTTTCTTT,CASSQTGRTEAFF
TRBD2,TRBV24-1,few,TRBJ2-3,TGTGCCACCAGTGGGGGGGGGACTTTCGGCACAGATACGCAGTATTTT,CATSGGGTFGTDTQYF
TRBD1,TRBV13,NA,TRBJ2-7,TGTGCCAGCAGCGCACTCTCGGGGACAGGACGTGGGGAGCAGTACTTC,CASSALSGTGRGEQYF
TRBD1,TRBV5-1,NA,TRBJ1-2,TGCGCCAGCAGTTTTGACAGGGCAGGCGGCTACACCTTC,CASSFDRAGGYTF
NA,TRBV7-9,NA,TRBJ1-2,TGTGCCAGCAGCCCGACTTCAAACTATGGCTACACCTTC,CASSPTSNYGYTF
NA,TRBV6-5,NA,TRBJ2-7,TGTGCCAGCCAGGGGGGCAGGGCCAACTCCTACGAGCAGTACTTC,CASQGGRANSYEQYF